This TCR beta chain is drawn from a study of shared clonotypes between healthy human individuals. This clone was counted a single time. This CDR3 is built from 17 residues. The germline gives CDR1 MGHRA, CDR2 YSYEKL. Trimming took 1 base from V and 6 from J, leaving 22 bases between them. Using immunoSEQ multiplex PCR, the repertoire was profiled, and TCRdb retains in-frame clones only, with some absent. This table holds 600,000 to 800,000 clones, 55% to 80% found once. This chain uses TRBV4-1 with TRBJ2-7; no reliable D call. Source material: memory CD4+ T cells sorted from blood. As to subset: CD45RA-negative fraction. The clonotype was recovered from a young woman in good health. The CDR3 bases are TGCGCCAGCAGCCAAGTAGGTGCCGGAACCGCCTTGACCGAGCAGTACTTC. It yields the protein CASSQVGAGTALTEQYF.